The clone carrying this T cell receptor (beta chain) came up a few times. Its antigen is not identified. The sample belongs to a study of blood T cells in healthy people across ages. Isolating PBMCs gave at least 6.5 million of these cells per sample. The total RNA that was extracted per sample amounted to at least 5 micrograms. Study observations and caveats: Older age coincided with a roughly linear decline in TCR beta diversity per million T cells.

Combining a sample-barcoded 5' primer with a J-beta primer mix, a second PCR ran for about 6 to 11 cycles. A tag from a template-switch adaptor with 12 random nucleotides marked each cDNA molecule. TCRdb ran MiXCR on the 5' RACE reads and lists one entry per CDR3 protein. The top ten clones hold around a third of a sample with hundreds of thousands of distinct CDR3 sequences, around 48% of them seen once. CDR3 length: 15 residues. Trimming took 2 bases from V and 2 from J, leaving 13 bases between them. Germline CDR1 MNHEY, CDR2 SVGEGT. The chain links TRBV6-2 or TRBV6-3 to TRBJ2-7; D is uncertain. Sequencing used blood. The receptor's source is a woman aged 60-75 years in good health. DNA of the CDR3: TGTGCCAGCAGTTACCCCGGACGGCGAACCTACGAGCAGTACTTC. Its translation: CASSYPGRRTYEQYF.